This T cell receptor (beta chain) was profiled in a study of blood T cell repertoires in COVID-19. Seattle's enrolled individuals joined amid active infection and were then monitored longitudinally. TCRdb's copy holds only in-frame clones and misses some; the assay was immunoSEQ multiplex PCR. The table lists some 120,000 clones, around 81% of them singletons, with roughly 17% in the top ten. Trimming shortened V by 0 bases and J by 5 bases, and 20 bases separated the two germline ends. From germline, CDR1 is MGHRA and CDR2 YSYEKL. CDR3 length: 17 residues. The chain couples TRBV4-1 to TRBJ2-7, with a tentative D call TRBD2 (6 bases). Sequenced material: peripheral blood. The TCR originated in a man aged 30-40 years with COVID-19, enrolled during active disease. In DNA, the CDR3 is TGCGCCAGCAGCCAAGATCTCTCTGCGCTGGGAGGTAACGAGCAGTACTTC. Translated: CASSQDLSALGGNEQYF.